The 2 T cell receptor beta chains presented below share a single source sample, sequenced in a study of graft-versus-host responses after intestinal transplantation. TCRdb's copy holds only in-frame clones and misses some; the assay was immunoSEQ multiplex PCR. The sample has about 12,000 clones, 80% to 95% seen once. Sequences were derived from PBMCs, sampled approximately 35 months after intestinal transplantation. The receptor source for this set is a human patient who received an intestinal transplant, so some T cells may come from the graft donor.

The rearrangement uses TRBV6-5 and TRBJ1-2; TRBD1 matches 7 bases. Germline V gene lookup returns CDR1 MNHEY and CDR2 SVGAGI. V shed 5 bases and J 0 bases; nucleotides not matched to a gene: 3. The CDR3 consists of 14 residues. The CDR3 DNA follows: TGTGCCAGCAGTCCCGGGACAGCTAACTATGGCTACACCTTC. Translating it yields CASSPGTANYGYTF.

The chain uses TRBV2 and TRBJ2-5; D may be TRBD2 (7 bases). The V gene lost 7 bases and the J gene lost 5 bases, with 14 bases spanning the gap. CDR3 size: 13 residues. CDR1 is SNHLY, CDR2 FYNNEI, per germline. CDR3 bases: TGTGCCAGCATCCGGGGGGCGAGGGAGACCCAGTACTTC. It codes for CASIRGARETQYF.